This paragraph reports one TCR beta chain. It has no known antigen specificity. Base qualities are not recorded, but no much larger clone differs from it by a single base. RNA was extracted using the RNeasy kit, and about 0.45 to 1 microgram was reverse transcribed with random hexamers. The immunoSEQ multiplex PCR assay, covering 54 Vbeta and 13 Jbeta segments, was used to amplify TCR beta CDR3 regions. PCR amplification bias was corrected using a synthetic template baseline for primer optimization and computational correction. In the original analysis: Reads were assigned to V, D and J genes according to IMGT and analyzed in immunoSEQ Analyzer, with only productive sequences retained. To calculate clonality, Shannon entropy was normalized by log2 of the number of productive unique sequences and then subtracted from one. Public and private clones were assessed among the 100 most prevalent clones of each patient and control. A clone was defined as Susac-specific if it was absent from the healthy and MS cohorts, from 1052 published viral clones and from other ImmuneACCESS disease sequences. TCRdb applied fastp at Q25 and MiXCR to the public reads, then kept only in-frame beta chains. Identical CDR3 proteins give one entry, which carries the most common genes and DNA. These V and J calls rely on TCRdb rather than the paper's analysis. A total of about 160,000 distinct CDR3 sequences appear in this sample, 92% of them only once. Under 0.085% of the sample goes to the ten largest clones.

Peripheral blood CD8+ and CD4+ T cells from healthy donors, Susac syndrome patients and multiple sclerosis patients were profiled using high-throughput TCR beta sequencing. Healthy donors were included as age- and sex-matched controls. Bulk CD8+ and CD4+ T cells were purified by magnetic negative isolation, while CD8+ TEMRA cells were enriched using FACS. Blood was collected in EDTA tubes and processed within 24 hours, with PBMCs isolated through density gradient centrifugation. PBMCs destined for TCR sequencing were cryopreserved in liquid nitrogen and later thawed in a 37 °C water bath. The sorted or isolated CD4+, CD8+ and CD8+ TEMRA cells had a purity of 90% or higher. Trimming costs V 6 bases and J 10 bases, and their ends lie 19 bases apart. According to the germline V gene, CDR1 reads MNHNS and CDR2 reads SASEGT. Including the terminal cysteine and phenylalanine, the CDR3 comprises 14 residues. Only the CDR3 part of the read is kept: 42 bases, read in frame from the first base.

The data stem from a study of CD8 T cells in Susac syndrome (dated 2019 in TCRdb). About the investigation overall: The study used repertoire sequencing to test whether antigen drove CD8+ T cell activation and differentiation in Susac syndrome.

Overall results and qualifications from the work: The number of individuals in the TCR sequencing and HLA analysis was recognized as being relatively small.

The sequenced material came from CD4+ T cells from PBMCs. The clonotype comes from a human donor in good health. The chain employs TRBV6-1 and TRBJ2-1, and perhaps TRBD2 as D gene, on 6 matching bases. At the DNA level, the sequence is TGTGCCAGCAGAGGGGAACTAGCATTCTTAGAGCAGTTCTTC. Translated, it reads CASRGELAFLEQFF.